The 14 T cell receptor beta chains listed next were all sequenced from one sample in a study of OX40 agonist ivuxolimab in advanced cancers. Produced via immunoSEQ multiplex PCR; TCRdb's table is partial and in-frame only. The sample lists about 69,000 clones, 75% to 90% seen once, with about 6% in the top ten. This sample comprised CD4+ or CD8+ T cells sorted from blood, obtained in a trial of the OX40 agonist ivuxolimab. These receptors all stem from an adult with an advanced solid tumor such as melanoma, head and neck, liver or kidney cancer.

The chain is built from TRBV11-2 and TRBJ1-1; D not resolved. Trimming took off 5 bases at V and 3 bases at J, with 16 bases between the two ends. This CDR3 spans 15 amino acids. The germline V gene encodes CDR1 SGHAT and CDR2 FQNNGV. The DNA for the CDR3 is TGTGCCAGCAGCCTAAATTTGGGGAGGTACACTGAAGCTTTCTTT. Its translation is CASSLNLGRYTEAFF.

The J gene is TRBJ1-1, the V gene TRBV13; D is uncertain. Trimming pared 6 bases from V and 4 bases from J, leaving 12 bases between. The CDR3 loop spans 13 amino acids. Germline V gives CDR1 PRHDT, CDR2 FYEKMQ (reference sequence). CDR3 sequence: CASSSSVPTEAFF. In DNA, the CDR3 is TGTGCCAGCAGTTCCTCCGTGCCCACTGAAGCTTTCTTT.

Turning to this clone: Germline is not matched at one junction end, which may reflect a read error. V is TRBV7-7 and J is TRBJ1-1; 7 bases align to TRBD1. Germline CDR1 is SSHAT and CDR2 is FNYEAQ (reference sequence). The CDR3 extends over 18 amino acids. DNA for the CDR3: TGTGCTAGCAGCCCATTACCGGGACAGACCTTCCAGGGCACTGAAGCTTTCTTT. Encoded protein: CASSPLPGQTFQGTEAFF.

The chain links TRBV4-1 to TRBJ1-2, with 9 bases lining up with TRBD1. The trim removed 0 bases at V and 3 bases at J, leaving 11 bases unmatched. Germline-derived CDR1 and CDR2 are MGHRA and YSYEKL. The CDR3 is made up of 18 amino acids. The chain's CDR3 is CASSQDSDRGKNDYGYTF. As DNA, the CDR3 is TGCGCCAGCAGCCAAGACTCGGACAGGGGAAAAAATGACTATGGCTACACCTTC.

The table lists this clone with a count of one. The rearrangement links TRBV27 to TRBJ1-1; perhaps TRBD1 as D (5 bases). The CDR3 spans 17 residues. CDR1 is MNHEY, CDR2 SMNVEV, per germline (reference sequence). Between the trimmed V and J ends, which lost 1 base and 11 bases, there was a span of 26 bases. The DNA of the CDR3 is TGTGCCAGCAGTTTATTAGGTTTGTCAGGGTCTGGTTTTGGGGCTTTCTTT. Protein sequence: CASSLLGLSGSGFGAFF.

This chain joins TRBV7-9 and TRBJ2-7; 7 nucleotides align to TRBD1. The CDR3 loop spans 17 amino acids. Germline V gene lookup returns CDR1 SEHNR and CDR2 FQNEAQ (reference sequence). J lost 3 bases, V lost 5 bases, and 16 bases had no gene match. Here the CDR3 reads CASSQHSLTGTFYEQYF. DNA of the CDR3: TGTGCCAGCAGCCAACACTCATTGACAGGGACCTTCTACGAGCAGTACTTC.

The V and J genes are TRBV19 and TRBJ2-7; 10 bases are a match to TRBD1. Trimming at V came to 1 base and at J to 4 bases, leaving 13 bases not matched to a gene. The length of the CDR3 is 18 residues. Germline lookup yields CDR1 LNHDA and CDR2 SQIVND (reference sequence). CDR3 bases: TGTGCCAGTAGTATAGTACCCCGGGACAGGGGTTTTCCTTACGAGCAGTACTTC. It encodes CASSIVPRDRGFPYEQYF.

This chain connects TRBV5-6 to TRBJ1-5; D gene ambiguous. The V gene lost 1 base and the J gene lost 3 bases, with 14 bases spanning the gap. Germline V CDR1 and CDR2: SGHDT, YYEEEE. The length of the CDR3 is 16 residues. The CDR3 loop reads CASSLNNEPFNQPQHF. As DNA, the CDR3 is TGTGCCAGCAGCTTGAATAACGAACCCTTCAATCAGCCCCAGCATTTT. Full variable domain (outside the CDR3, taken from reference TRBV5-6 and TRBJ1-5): DAGVTQSPTHLIKTRGQQVTLRCSPKSGHDTVSWYQQALGQGPQFIFQYYEEEERQRGNFPDRFSGHQFPNYSSELNVNALLLGDSALYLCASSLNNEPFNQPQHFGDGTRLSIL.

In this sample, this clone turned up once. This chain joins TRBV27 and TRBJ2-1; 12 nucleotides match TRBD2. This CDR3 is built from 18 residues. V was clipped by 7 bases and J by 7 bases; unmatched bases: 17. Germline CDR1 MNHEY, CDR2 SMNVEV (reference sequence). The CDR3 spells CASTARTALAGGPNEQFF. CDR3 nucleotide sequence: TGTGCCAGCACGGCCAGAACGGCTCTAGCGGGAGGGCCGAATGAGCAGTTCTTC.

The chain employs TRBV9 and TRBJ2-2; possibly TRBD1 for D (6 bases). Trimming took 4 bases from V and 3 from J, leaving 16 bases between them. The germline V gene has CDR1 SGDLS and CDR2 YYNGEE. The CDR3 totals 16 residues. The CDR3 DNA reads TGTGCCAGCAGCCCTACTATTGGACAGTACACCGGGGAGCTGTTTTTT. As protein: CASSPTIGQYTGELFF.

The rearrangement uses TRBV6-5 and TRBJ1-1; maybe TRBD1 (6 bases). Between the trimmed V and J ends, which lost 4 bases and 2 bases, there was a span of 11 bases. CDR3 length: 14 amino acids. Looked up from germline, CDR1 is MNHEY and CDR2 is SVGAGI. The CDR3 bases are TGTGCCAGCAGTTGGCGGGGGGCCAACACTGAAGCTTTCTTT. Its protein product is CASSWRGANTEAFF.

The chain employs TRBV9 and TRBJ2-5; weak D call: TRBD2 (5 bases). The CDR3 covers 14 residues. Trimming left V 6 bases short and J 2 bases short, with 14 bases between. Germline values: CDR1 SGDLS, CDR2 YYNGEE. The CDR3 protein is CASNREGFQETQYF. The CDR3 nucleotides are TGTGCCAGCAACAGAGAGGGATTTCAAGAGACCCAGTACTTC.

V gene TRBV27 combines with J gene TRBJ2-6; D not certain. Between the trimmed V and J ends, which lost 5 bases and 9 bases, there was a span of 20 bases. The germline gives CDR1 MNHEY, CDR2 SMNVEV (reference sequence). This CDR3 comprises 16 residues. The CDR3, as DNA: TGTGCCAGCAGTACGAACACTCCCTATGGCGACAACGTCCTGACTTTC. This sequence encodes CASSTNTPYGDNVLTF.

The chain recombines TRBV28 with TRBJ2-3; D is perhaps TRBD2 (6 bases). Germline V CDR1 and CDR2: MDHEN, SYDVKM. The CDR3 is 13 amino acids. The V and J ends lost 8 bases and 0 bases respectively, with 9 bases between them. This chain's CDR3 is CASRRASTDTQYF. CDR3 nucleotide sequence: TGTGCCAGCCGGAGGGCGAGCACAGATACGCAGTATTTT.